The rows below give T cell receptor beta chains drawn from one sample of a study of T cell repertoires in cytomegalovirus infection. No cognate antigen is known for these TCRs. MiXCR was run by TCRdb on the reads, yielding one entry per CDR3 protein. The repertoire holds about 700,000 distinct CDR3 sequences, roughly 30% seen once, with 18% in the top ten. The sample in question was cultured PBMCs, obtained from culture after CMV antigen stimulation. These receptors were taken from a human donor in good health (CMV status not recorded). Some clones in this sample may be carry-over from other donors' samples. CDR3s include the opening cysteine and the closing phenylalanine or tryptophan. Each record gives: V gene, J gene, D gene, clone size, CDR3 DNA, CDR3 protein. The D gene is left open where the match is weak. Size tells how often a clone was seen (once, few, many) or the class of an expanded clone, and some rows leave it out.

TRBV6-5,TRBJ1-5,NA,NA,TGTGCCAGCAGTCGGACTTTAAATCAGCCCCAGCATTTT,CASSRTLNQPQHF
TRBV28,TRBJ2-7,TRBD1,few,TGTGCCAGCCTTAGGCCGGGACAGGTTAAGCAGTACTTC,CASLRPGQVKQYF
TRBV12-3/TRBV12-4,TRBJ2-3,NA,NA,TGTGCCAGCAGTTGGAGCAGGGGATACACAGATACGCAGTATTTT,CASSWSRGYTDTQYF
TRBV20-1,TRBJ2-1,TRBD2,NA,TGCAGTGCTAGAGTAGCGGGGGCACTCTCCTACAATGAGCAGTTCTTC,CSARVAGALSYNEQFF
TRBV20-1,TRBJ2-7,NA,NA,TGCAGTGCCTGGTTCTACAGGGCTGGCGAGCAGTACTTC,CSAWFYRAGEQYF
TRBV28,TRBJ2-1,TRBD2,NA,TGTGCCAGCAGTTCTAGCGGGGGGGCCGGAGAGCAGTTCTTC,CASSSSGGAGEQFF
TRBV6-8,TRBJ2-3,TRBD1,few,TGTGCCAGCAGTGTTACGACAGGGCCCACAGATACGCAGTATTTT,CASSVTTGPTDTQYF
TRBV19,TRBJ2-1,TRBD2,few,TGTGCCAGTAGCGGGCTAGCGGGAGGACACAATGAGCAGTTCTTC,CASSGLAGGHNEQFF
TRBV7-2,TRBJ2-1,NA,NA,TGTGCCAGCAGCTTCGTACTGGGGGCCGGGTTCAATGAGCAGTTCTTC,CASSFVLGAGFNEQFF
TRBV6-1,TRBJ2-3,NA,NA,TGTGCCAGCAGTGAGAATAGGGAAGAAACGCAGTATTTT,CASSENREETQYF
TRBV20-1,TRBJ1-1,NA,NA,TGCAGTGCTAGAGATTCCTCAGGGGCCGATGATAAGGGAGCTTTCTTT,CSARDSSGADDKGAFF
TRBV7-6,TRBJ1-5,NA,NA,TGTGCCAGCAGCTTTTCTCGGTGGGCGAGCAATCAGCCCCAGCATTTT,CASSFSRWASNQPQHF
TRBV2,TRBJ2-1,TRBD2,NA,TGTGCCAGCAGTGAAAAACGGGGGGGCTTTTACAATGAGCAGTTCTTC,CASSEKRGGFYNEQFF
TRBV7-6,TRBJ2-7,NA,NA,TGTGCCAGCAGCTTCCAACAGGACTACGAGCAGTACTTC,CASSFQQDYEQYF
TRBV2,TRBJ1-2,NA,few,TGTGCCAGCAGTATATTACGGAACTATGGCTACACCTTC,CASSILRNYGYTF
TRBV7-2,TRBJ2-7,TRBD1,many,TGTGCCAGCAGCCCAGACAGGGGTCGGGACGAGCAGTACTTC,CASSPDRGRDEQYF
TRBV27,TRBJ1-1,NA,few,TGTGCCAGCAGTTTATTCGGGGGCGCGCGGAACACTGAAGCTTTCTTT,CASSLFGGARNTEAFF
TRBV27,TRBJ2-2,TRBD2,NA,TGTGCCAGCAGTTTACGCGGGGGGGACACCGGGGAGCTGTTTTTT,CASSLRGGDTGELFF
TRBV20-1,TRBJ1-1,NA,once,TGCAGTGCTAGCGGCGACAAAGGTCTTGAAGCTTTCTTT,CSASGDKGLEAFF
TRBV6-1,TRBJ2-5,TRBD2,NA,TGTGCCAGCAGTGAACGGACTAGGACGCAAGAGACCCAGTACTTC,CASSERTRTQETQYF
TRBV6-2/TRBV6-3,TRBJ1-2,NA,NA,TGTGCCAGCAGTTACTCATCAAACGATGGCTACACCTTC,CASSYSSNDGYTF
TRBV2,TRBJ2-3,TRBD2,NA,TGTGCCAGCAGTGGGCAGCGGGGGGACACAGATACGCAGTATTTT,CASSGQRGDTDTQYF
TRBV6-1,TRBJ2-7,TRBD2,few,TGTGCCAGCACCCATCGGGCTAGCGGGAGCTACGAGCAGTACTTC,CASTHRASGSYEQYF
TRBV7-8,TRBJ2-1,NA,many,TGTGCCAGCAGCTTAAAGTGGACAAGGAATGAGCAGTTCTTC,CASSLKWTRNEQFF
TRBV20-1,TRBJ2-5,NA,NA,TGCAGTGCTAGAGATCTTTACAGGGCCGGTATGGAGACCCAGTACTTC,CSARDLYRAGMETQYF
TRBV7-2,TRBJ2-6,NA,many,TGTGCCAGCAGCTACCTGCCGCGTTCTGGGGCCAACGTCCTGACTTTC,CASSYLPRSGANVLTF
TRBV28,TRBJ2-5,TRBD2,few,TGTGCCAGCAGTTTTTGGCTAGCGGGGCCCCGGGGGACCCAGTACTTC,CASSFWLAGPRGTQYF
TRBV7-2,TRBJ2-3,NA,few,TGTGCCAGCAGCTTGGGGGTGGGATGGGTCGGCACAGATACGCAGTATTTT,CASSLGVGWVGTDTQYF
TRBV7-2,TRBJ1-5,TRBD1,NA,TGTGCCAGCAGCCCTGGGACAGCGAGGGCCCAGCATTTT,CASSPGTARAQHF
TRBV6-1,TRBJ1-5,NA,few,TGTGCCAGCAGATGGATGGGCAGGGGTTACCAGCCCCAGCATTTT,CASRWMGRGYQPQHF
TRBV19,TRBJ2-7,NA,NA,TGTGCCAGTAGTTCCCGCACTCGAGACGAGCAGTACTTC,CASSSRTRDEQYF
TRBV7-2,TRBJ2-3,NA,few,TGTGCCAGCAGGATAGTGGCAGATACGCAGTATTTT,CASRIVADTQYF
TRBV6-5,TRBJ2-4,NA,NA,TGTGCCAGTTGTGGGGCTTCCAAAAACATTCAGTACTTC,CASCGASKNIQYF
TRBV5-1,TRBJ2-1,NA,NA,TGCGCCAGCAGCTTGGGGTCCCGCTCCTACAATGAGCAGTTCTTC,CASSLGSRSYNEQFF
TRBV11-2,TRBJ1-3,NA,NA,TGTGCCAGCAGCTCCACCGGGGGAAGAAACACCATATATTTT,CASSSTGGRNTIYF
TRBV18,TRBJ2-1,NA,few,TGTGCCAGCTCACCACCAAGGACCTCCAATGAGCAGTTCTTC,CASSPPRTSNEQFF
TRBV19,TRBJ2-7,TRBD1,NA,TGTGCCAGCAGAAAACCGGGACAGTCCTACGAGCAGTACTTC,CASRKPGQSYEQYF
TRBV2,TRBJ1-5,TRBD1,few,TGTGCCAGCAGTGTAAAGGTGTTGCAGGGGGCCTTCAATCAGCCCCAGCATTTT,CASSVKVLQGAFNQPQHF
TRBV7-6,TRBJ2-5,NA,NA,TGTGCCAGCAGCTTACTCAGGATGGGGACCCAGTACTTC,CASSLLRMGTQYF
TRBV6-1,TRBJ1-5,NA,NA,TGTGCCAGCAGTGAACTTGGCAGCAATCAGCCCCAGCATTTT,CASSELGSNQPQHF
TRBV20-1,TRBJ2-7,NA,few,TGCAGTGCTATCAAGCCCAGGGGCTACGAGCAGTACTTC,CSAIKPRGYEQYF
TRBV6-8,TRBJ2-2,NA,NA,TGTGTCTCGGAACAGCCGAACACCGGGGAGCTGTTTTTT,CVSEQPNTGELFF
TRBV20-1,TRBJ2-7,TRBD1,NA,TGCAGTGCTGCGGGACAGGTCTCATCCTACGAGCAGTACTTC,CSAAGQVSSYEQYF